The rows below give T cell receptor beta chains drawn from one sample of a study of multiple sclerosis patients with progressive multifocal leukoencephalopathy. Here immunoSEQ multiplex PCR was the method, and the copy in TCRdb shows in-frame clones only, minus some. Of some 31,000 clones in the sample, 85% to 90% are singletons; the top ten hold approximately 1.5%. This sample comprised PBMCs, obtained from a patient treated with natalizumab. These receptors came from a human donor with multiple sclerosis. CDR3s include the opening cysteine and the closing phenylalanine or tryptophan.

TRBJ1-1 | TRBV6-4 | CASSVEGGIHEAFF
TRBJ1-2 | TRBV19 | CASSIVTTTNYGYTF
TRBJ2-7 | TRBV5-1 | CASSPADNSYEQYF
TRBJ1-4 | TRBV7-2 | CASSLEGGREKLFF
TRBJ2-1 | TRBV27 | CASSTGTSGRNEQFF
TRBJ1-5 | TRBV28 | CASSRRTGRNQPQHF
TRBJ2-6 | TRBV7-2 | CASSPRTDWAGANVLTF
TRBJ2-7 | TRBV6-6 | CASRLVGSAEQYF
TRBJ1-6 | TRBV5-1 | CASSLTGGENSPLHF
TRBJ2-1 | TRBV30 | CAWSELQRAPYNEQFF
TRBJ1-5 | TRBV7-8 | CASRLGGDQPQHF
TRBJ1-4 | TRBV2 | CASSVRQSNEKLFF
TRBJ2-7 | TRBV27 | CASTSNSYEQYF
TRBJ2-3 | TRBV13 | CASGPTGPHTDTQYF
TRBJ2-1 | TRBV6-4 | CASSETSGSYNEQFF
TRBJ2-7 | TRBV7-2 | CASSLRSHEQYF
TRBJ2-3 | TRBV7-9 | CASSRDRLAGGHTDTQYF
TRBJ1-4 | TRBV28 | CASSPRGQGVGNEKLFF
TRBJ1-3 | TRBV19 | CASTPPGSSLADTIYF
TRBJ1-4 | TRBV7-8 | CASSPGQNREKLFF
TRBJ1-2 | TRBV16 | CASSQRGAGQGRSGYTF
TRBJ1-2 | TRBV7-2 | CASSTGEVLYGYTF
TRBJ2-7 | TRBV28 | CASSLGGRVVEQYF
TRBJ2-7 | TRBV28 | CASSPEIYEQYF
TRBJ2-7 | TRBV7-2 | CASSLGRTGNEQYF
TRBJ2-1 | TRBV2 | CASSGRAGVTHEQFF
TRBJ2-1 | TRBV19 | CASSIVGWAEQFF
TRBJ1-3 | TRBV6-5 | CASSEERFYF
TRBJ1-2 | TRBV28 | CASSSADRGRTYGYTF
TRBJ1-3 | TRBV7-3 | CASSEGPTGNTIYF
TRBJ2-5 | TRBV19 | CASSIAEVETQYF
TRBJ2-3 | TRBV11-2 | CASSLVFLDSRTDTQYF
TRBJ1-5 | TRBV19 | CASSGQGVSNQPQHF
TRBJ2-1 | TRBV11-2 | CASSLDNEQFF
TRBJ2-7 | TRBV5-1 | CASSLEGSYYEQYF
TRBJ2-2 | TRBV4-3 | CASSQDPGGTAGELFF
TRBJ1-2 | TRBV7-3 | CASSPYRGYNYGYTF
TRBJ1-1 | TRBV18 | CASSPPGSYNTEAFF
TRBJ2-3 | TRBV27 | CASSLLAGYTDTQYF
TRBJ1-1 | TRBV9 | CASSVAGRNTEAFF
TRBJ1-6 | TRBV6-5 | CASRRGLEDSPLHF
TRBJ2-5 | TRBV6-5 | CASSYEGLGETQYF
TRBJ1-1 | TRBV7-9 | CASSLDGGTEAFF
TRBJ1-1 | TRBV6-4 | CASSRSSGNTEAFF
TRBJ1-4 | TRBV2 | CASSAQQNEKLFF
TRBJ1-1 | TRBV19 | CASSMNAEMNTEAFF
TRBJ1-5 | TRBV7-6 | CASSLASGGNQPQHF
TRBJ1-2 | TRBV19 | CASSLTGADYGYTF
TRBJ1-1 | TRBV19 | CASRNPNTEAFF